The 31 T cell receptor beta chains in this list originate from one sample, sequenced in a study of blood T cell repertoires in COVID-19. Assay: immunoSEQ multiplex PCR; the TCRdb copy retains only in-frame clones and omits some. The table lists more than 45,000 clones, about 85% of them singletons. The specimen was peripheral blood. The source is a human donor in a cohort sampled during active COVID-19.

The chain combines TRBV12-5 with TRBJ2-2, with D unclear. The germline V and J ends were trimmed by 0 bases and 1 base, with 9 bases remaining between them. Germline CDR1 LGHNT, CDR2 FRNRAP. The CDR3 sequence is 16 residues long. CDR3 region: CASGLVISENTGELFF. CDR3 DNA sequence: TGTGCTAGTGGTTTGGTAATCAGCGAGAACACCGGGGAGCTGTTTTTT.

The chain is built from TRBV5-1 and TRBJ2-2; no clear D gene. V lost 4 bases, J lost 5 bases, and 9 bases lay in between. This CDR3 comprises 13 residues. Germline V gene lookup returns CDR1 SGHRS and CDR2 YFSETQ. The CDR3 nucleotides are TGCGCCAGCAGCCCCCTAGGTACCGGGGAGCTGTTTTTT. It codes for CASSPLGTGELFF.

The chain couples TRBV2 to TRBJ2-7; no clear D gene. This CDR3 comprises 11 residues. Trimming left V 7 bases short and J 7 bases short, with 11 bases between. The germline V gene encodes CDR1 SNHLY and CDR2 FYNNEI. The CDR3 DNA sequence: TGTGCCAGCATGCTTCTAGGAGAGCAGTACTTC. Amino acids: CASMLLGEQYF.

This clone has just a few counts. The rearrangement links TRBV7-9 to TRBJ1-4, with TRBD1 identical over 8 bases. V was pared by 1 base and J by 7 bases, with 8 bases of the junction left unmatched. Germline CDR1 is SEHNR and CDR2 is FQNEAQ (reference sequence). This CDR3 has 16 residues. The CDR3 coding sequence is TGTGCCAGCAGCTTAGGAGACAGGGGCTCCTCTGAAAAACTGTTTTTT. Its translation: CASSLGDRGSSEKLFF.

In nucleotides, the CDR3 is TGTGCCAGCACCGATCCGGACAGGGGGACGAAGCAGTTCTTC. Its protein product is CASTDPDRGTKQFF. The chain couples TRBV6-5 to TRBJ2-1; 10 nucleotides line up with TRBD1. The V segment lost 7 bases and the J segment 11 bases; nucleotides outside the gene matches: 11. Germline loops: CDR1 MNHEY, CDR2 SVGAGI. The length of the CDR3 is 14 residues.

The V gene is TRBV11-2, the J gene TRBJ2-7, with D tentatively TRBD2 (6 bases). CDR3 size: 19 residues. The V gene's germline CDR1 is SGHAT and CDR2 FQNNGV. Trimming left V 0 bases short and J 0 bases short, with 21 bases between. The CDR3 nucleotides are TGTGCCAGCAGCTTAGATTCTAGCGCCCTTTTCATTAGCTCCTACGAGCAGTACTTC. Translation: CASSLDSSALFISSYEQYF.

This clone was observed a handful of times. The chain uses TRBV19 and TRBJ2-3, with 11 bases fitting TRBD1. The germline V gene has CDR1 LNHDA and CDR2 SQIVND (reference sequence). Germline trimming cut 1 base from V and 4 bases from J; bases unmatched to any gene: 10. This CDR3 comprises 18 residues. Written as DNA, the CDR3 is TGTGCCAGTAGTATAGGGCAGTTACGGGACAGGGGGTCAGATACGCAGTATTTT. It is translated as CASSIGQLRDRGSDTQYF.

The chain uses TRBV13 and TRBJ2-7; TRBD1 might be the D (6 bases). The CDR3 covers 14 residues. Trimming removed 4 bases at V and 5 bases at J, with 15 bases between. CDR1 and CDR2 (germline): PRHDT, FYEKMQ (reference sequence). The CDR3 sequence is CASSSTGNSHEQYF. In DNA, the CDR3 is TGTGCCAGCAGCTCTACAGGGAATTCCCACGAGCAGTACTTC. Variable domain in full (rest from reference TRBV13 and TRBJ2-7): AAGVIQSPRHLIKEKRETATLKCYPIPRHDTVYWYQQGPGQDPQFLISFYEKMQSDKGSIPDRFSAQQFSDYHSELNMSSLELGDSALYFCASSSTGNSHEQYFGPGTRLTVT.

V usage is TRBV5-6 and J usage is TRBJ1-4, with 7 bases lining up with TRBD1. CDR3 length equals 15 residues. V trimming: 0 bases; J trimming: 5 bases; junction bases outside the gene matches: 4. Germline CDR1 is SGHDT and CDR2 is YYEEEE. The CDR3 here is CASSLVAGGNEKLFF. The DNA of the CDR3 is TGTGCCAGCAGCTTGGTGGCAGGGGGGAATGAAAAACTGTTTTTT.

The rearrangement uses TRBV6-4 and TRBJ1-2; D is possibly TRBD1 (5 bases). The CDR3 is 14 amino acids. With 3 bases removed from V and 6 bases from J, the gap between germline ends came to 14 bases. Per the germline V gene, CDR1 is MRHNA and CDR2 is SNTAGT. CDR3 DNA: TGTGCCAGCAGTGAAAGGCGGGGCGCGGATGGCTACACCTTC. Residues: CASSERRGADGYTF.

V is TRBV11-2 and J is TRBJ1-1; unclear D gene. The CDR3 runs 13 residues. CDR1 and CDR2 (germline): SGHAT, FQNNGV. V was clipped by 5 bases and J by 5 bases, with 12 bases between them. The CDR3 nucleotides read TGTGCCAGCAGCCCCCCGGGTTTTACTGAAGCTTTCTTT. Its translation: CASSPPGFTEAFF.

In this sample, this clone turned up once. The chain is built from TRBV28 and TRBJ2-6; D might be TRBD1 (5 bases). The V and J ends lost 3 bases and 2 bases respectively, with 11 bases between them. CDR3 length equals 16 residues. CDR1 and CDR2 (germline): MDHEN, SYDVKM. CDR3 bases: TGTGCCAGCAGTTTCAGGGCTAGGGCTGGGGCCAACGTCCTGACTTTC. Amino acid sequence: CASSFRARAGANVLTF. The complete variable domain, with remaining parts taken from reference TRBV28 and TRBJ2-6, reads DVKVTQSSRYLVKRTGEKVFLECVQDMDHENMFWYRQDPGLGLRLIYFSYDVKMKEKGDIPEGYSVSREKKERFSLILESASTNQTSMYLCASSFRARAGANVLTFGAGSRLTVL.

The chain combines TRBV7-2 with TRBJ1-5; no clear D gene. Per the germline V gene, CDR1 is SGHTA and CDR2 is FQGNSA. The germline V and J ends were trimmed by 5 bases and 1 base, with 12 bases remaining between them. The CDR3 is made up of 15 amino acids. CDR3 region: CASSPGSRSNQPQHF. CDR3 DNA sequence: TGTGCCAGCAGCCCGGGTTCTCGGAGCAATCAGCCCCAGCATTTT. Full variable domain (remainder filled in from reference TRBV7-2 and TRBJ1-5): GAGVSQSPSNKVTEKGKDVELRCDPISGHTALYWYRQSLGQGLEFLIYFQGNSAPDKSGLPSDRFSAERTGGSVSTLTIQRTQQEDSAVYLCASSPGSRSNQPQHFGDGTRLSIL.

This clone occurred a few times. The V and J genes are TRBV27 and TRBJ1-5; 7 bases line up with TRBD1. J lost 2 bases, V lost 7 bases, and 8 bases had no gene match. This CDR3 region has 15 residues. In germline, CDR1 is MNHEY, CDR2 SMNVEV (reference sequence). The DNA for the CDR3 is TGTGCCAGCACTACTACAGGGGCGGGCAATCAGCCCCAGCATTTT. Translated: CASTTTGAGNQPQHF.

This chain links TRBV15 with TRBJ1-2, with D possibly matching TRBD1 (5 bases). Germline values: CDR1 LNHNV, CDR2 YYDKDF (reference sequence). V was clipped by 0 bases and J by 7 bases, with 15 bases between them. This CDR3 is built from 15 residues. CDR3 residues: CATSRDRSAGGGYTF. The CDR3 DNA reads TGTGCCACCAGCAGAGATCGGTCAGCCGGGGGTGGCTACACCTTC.

The chain uses TRBV5-5 and TRBJ2-5; D ambiguous. The V gene lost 4 bases and the J gene lost 4 bases, with 14 bases spanning the gap. CDR1 is SGHKS, CDR2 YYEKEE, per germline (reference sequence). The CDR3 runs to 14 residues. The CDR3 nucleotides read TGTGCCAGCAGCCCCAACACCGGCGGAGAGACCCAGTACTTC. It specifies CASSPNTGGETQYF.

The V call is TRBV7-8, the J call TRBJ2-3, with no clear D. Germline loops: CDR1 SGHVS, CDR2 FQNEAQ. CDR3 size: 15 residues. V lost 1 base to trimming and J lost 1 base, with 9 bases between them. The CDR3 sequence is CASSLVLGRTDTQYF. CDR3 DNA sequence: TGTGCCAGCAGCTTAGTACTGGGCCGCACAGATACGCAGTATTTT.

This CDR3 reads CASSYHRGTYNSPLHF. Here the CDR3 DNA reads TGTGCCAGCAGTTACCATCGGGGGACCTATAATTCACCCCTCCACTTT. J is TRBJ1-6 and V is TRBV6-5; perhaps TRBD1 as D (5 bases). Germline V gives CDR1 MNHEY, CDR2 SVGAGI. V was clipped by 2 bases and J by 2 bases, with 10 bases between them. This CDR3 spans 16 amino acids.

The chain recombines TRBV7-9 with TRBJ1-2; a possible D gene is TRBD1 (5 bases). Deletions cut 5 bases from V and 0 bases from J, with 7 bases between. CDR1 and CDR2 (germline): SEHNR, FQNEAQ (reference sequence). The CDR3 spans 13 residues. In DNA form, the CDR3 reads TGTGCCAGCAGCATGGACACTAACTATGGCTACACCTTC. Translation: CASSMDTNYGYTF.

As regards this clone: The sample carries other DNA sequences with the same CDR3. The chain employs TRBV5-1 and TRBJ1-5, with D maybe TRBD1 (6 bases). Trimming took off 1 base at V and 0 bases at J, with 8 bases between the two ends. Germline loops: CDR1 SGHRS, CDR2 YFSETQ. CDR3 length: 15 residues. Written as DNA, the CDR3 is TGCGCCAGCAGCTTGTCAGGGGATAGCAATCAGCCCCAGCATTTT. It yields the protein CASSLSGDSNQPQHF. Full variable domain (rest looked up from reference TRBV5-1 and TRBJ1-5): KAGVTQTPRYLIKTRGQQVTLSCSPISGHRSVSWYQQTPGQGLQFLFEYFSETQRNKGNFPGRFSGRQFSNSRSEMNVSTLELGDSALYLCASSLSGDSNQPQHFGDGTRLSIL.

The V and J genes are TRBV5-1 and TRBJ2-7; 9 bases line up with TRBD1. V lost 4 bases, J lost 0 bases, and 5 bases stayed unmatched. Germline lookup yields CDR1 SGHRS and CDR2 YFSETQ. This CDR3 spans 15 amino acids. CDR3: CASSTTGGDSYEQYF. CDR3 sequence (DNA): TGCGCCAGCAGCACGACAGGGGGAGACTCCTACGAGCAGTACTTC.

V gene TRBV6-2 or TRBV6-3 combines with J gene TRBJ2-1, with D maybe TRBD2 (6 bases). The germline V gene has CDR1 MNHEY and CDR2 SVGEGT. The germline V and J ends were trimmed by 5 bases and 3 bases, with 14 bases remaining between them. The CDR3 is made up of 15 amino acids. CDR3 region: CASSPEGRVYNEQFF. The CDR3 DNA reads as TGTGCCAGCAGTCCGGAGGGGAGAGTCTACAATGAGCAGTTCTTC.

V is TRBV5-6 and J is TRBJ2-1; TRBD1 aligns across 10 bases. The CDR3 spans 16 residues. CDR1 and CDR2 from the germline V gene are SGHDT and YYEEEE. V trimming: 4 bases; J trimming: 0 bases; junction bases outside the gene matches: 4. CDR3: CASSAGTGDSYNEQFF. CDR3 in DNA: TGTGCCAGCAGCGCCGGGACAGGGGACTCCTACAATGAGCAGTTCTTC.

The rearrangement uses TRBV7-9 and TRBJ2-1; a possible D gene is TRBD1 (6 bases). The germline CDR1 and CDR2 sequences are SEHNR and FQNEAQ (reference sequence). This CDR3 contains 18 residues. The V gene lost 6 bases and the J gene lost 6 bases, with 27 bases spanning the gap. The CDR3 spells CASSYPPGAQSGLNEQFF. CDR3 in DNA: TGTGCCAGCAGTTACCCTCCAGGGGCACAATCCGGGCTCAATGAGCAGTTCTTC.

J is TRBJ2-1 and V is TRBV7-2; D may be TRBD2 (5 bases). V lost 6 bases and J lost 7, with 19 bases in between. Germline lookup yields CDR1 SGHTA and CDR2 FQGNSA. The CDR3 spans 15 residues. The CDR3 region is CASSTAVEKWNEQFF. The CDR3 DNA sequence: TGTGCCAGCAGTACAGCGGTAGAAAAGTGGAATGAGCAGTTCTTC. The variable domain in full, with the rest retrieved from reference TRBV7-2 and TRBJ2-1, is GAGVSQSPSNKVTEKGKDVELRCDPISGHTALYWYRQSLGQGLEFLIYFQGNSAPDKSGLPSDRFSAERTGGSVSTLTIQRTQQEDSAVYLCASSTAVEKWNEQFFGPGTRLTVL.

The V and J genes are TRBV11-2 and TRBJ2-3; the match to TRBD1 covers 9 bases. CDR1 is SGHAT and CDR2 is FQNNGV in the germline V gene. The CDR3 is made up of 15 amino acids. V lost 10 bases and J lost 4; bases outside the gene matches: 12. The CDR3 is CATKRTGDGPDTQYF. CDR3 DNA sequence: TGTGCCACCAAGAGGACAGGGGACGGACCAGATACGCAGTATTTT.

CDR3 protein: CASSQPGGQLNTEAFF. For the CDR3, the DNA is TGTGCCAGCAGCCAACCCGGCGGACAGTTAAACACTGAAGCTTTCTTT. J is TRBJ1-1 and V is TRBV11-3; tentative D call: TRBD1 (6 bases). This CDR3 has 16 amino acids. Germline assignment: CDR1 SGHNT and CDR2 YENEEA. Trimming removed 5 bases from V and 2 bases from J, with 18 bases in between.

The genes are TRBV27 and TRBJ2-5; perhaps TRBD1 as D (5 bases). The germline V gene has CDR1 MNHEY and CDR2 SMNVEV (reference sequence). Trimming stripped 8 bases from V and 5 bases from J, with 24 bases between. CDR3 size: 16 residues. The CDR3 here is CASSSIGQGNGETQYF. CDR3 nucleotide sequence: TGTGCCAGCTCCTCCATCGGGCAGGGCAATGGGGAGACCCAGTACTTC.

V is TRBV5-1 and J is TRBJ2-2, with 12 bases lining up with TRBD2. The CDR3 extends over 18 amino acids. The germline V gene encodes CDR1 SGHRS and CDR2 YFSETQ. V dropped 6 bases and J dropped 5; count of bases not matched to a gene: 14. CDR3 nucleotides: TGCGCCAGCATCCAAGGGACTAGCGGGTCTGTGAGGACCGGGGAGCTGTTTTTT. Residues: CASIQGTSGSVRTGELFF.

V and J are TRBV6-5 and TRBJ2-3; possible D gene TRBD1, 5 bases. The CDR3 has 14 residues. V was pared by 2 bases and J by 4 bases, with 10 bases between. Looked up from germline, CDR1 is MNHEY and CDR2 is SVGAGI. CDR3 amino acids: CASSYGRASDTQYF. Written as DNA, the CDR3 is TGTGCCAGCAGTTACGGCAGGGCATCAGATACGCAGTATTTT.

This chain links TRBV28 with TRBJ1-6; D may be TRBD1 (6 bases). V dropped 5 bases and J dropped 4 bases, with 15 bases sitting between them. From germline, CDR1 is MDHEN and CDR2 SYDVKM. The CDR3 contains 16 residues. The chain's CDR3 is CASSLRTTGYNSPLHF. The CDR3, as DNA: TGTGCCAGCAGTCTTCGGACCACAGGGTATAATTCACCCCTCCACTTT.